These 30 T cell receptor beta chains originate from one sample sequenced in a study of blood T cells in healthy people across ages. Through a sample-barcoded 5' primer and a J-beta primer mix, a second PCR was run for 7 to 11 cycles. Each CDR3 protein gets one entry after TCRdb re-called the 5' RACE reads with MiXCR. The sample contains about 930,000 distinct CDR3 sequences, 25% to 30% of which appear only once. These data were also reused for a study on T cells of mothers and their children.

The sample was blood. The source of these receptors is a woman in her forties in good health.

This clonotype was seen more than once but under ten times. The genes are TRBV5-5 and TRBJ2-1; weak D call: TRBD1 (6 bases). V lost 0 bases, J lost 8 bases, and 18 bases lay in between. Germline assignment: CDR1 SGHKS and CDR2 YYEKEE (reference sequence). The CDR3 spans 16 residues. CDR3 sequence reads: CASSLAPRGTADEQFF. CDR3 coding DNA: TGTGCCAGCAGCTTGGCGCCCAGGGGAACGGCGGATGAGCAGTTCTTC.

The CDR3 loop reads CASSFYLGTVMNTEAFF. The CDR3 DNA reads TGTGCCAGCAGTTTTTATCTGGGGACAGTGATGAACACTGAAGCTTTCTTT. The chain links TRBV28 to TRBJ1-1, with 7 bases matching TRBD1. Looked up from germline, CDR1 is MDHEN and CDR2 is SYDVKM. This CDR3 has 17 residues. V lost 3 bases to trimming and J lost 0 bases; unmatched junction nucleotides: 10. Filled out from reference TRBV28 and TRBJ1-1, the complete variable domain reads DVKVTQSSRYLVKRTGEKVFLECVQDMDHENMFWYRQDPGLGLRLIYFSYDVKMKEKGDIPEGYSVSREKKERFSLILESASTNQTSMYLCASSFYLGTVMNTEAFFGQGTRLTVV.

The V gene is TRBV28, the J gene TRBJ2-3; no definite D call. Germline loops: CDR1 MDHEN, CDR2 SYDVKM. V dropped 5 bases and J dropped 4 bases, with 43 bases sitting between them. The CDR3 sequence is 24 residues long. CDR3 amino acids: CASSLLPNIYGRPITNRNPDTQYF. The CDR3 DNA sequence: TGTGCCAGCAGTCTATTACCGAATATATATGGTCGACCCATCACCAACCGAAACCCAGATACGCAGTATTTT. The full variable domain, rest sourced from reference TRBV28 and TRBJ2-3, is DVKVTQSSRYLVKRTGEKVFLECVQDMDHENMFWYRQDPGLGLRLIYFSYDVKMKEKGDIPEGYSVSREKKERFSLILESASTNQTSMYLCASSLLPNIYGRPITNRNPDTQYFGPGTRLTVL.

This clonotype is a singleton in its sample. CDR3 coding DNA: TGCGCCAGCAGCATCGGGGGACAGGGCACTGAAGCTTTCTTT. This translates into CASSIGGQGTEAFF. J is TRBJ1-1 and V is TRBV5-1, with TRBD1 matching over 9 bases. V dropped 4 bases and J dropped 4; count of bases not matched to a gene: 5. Germline values: CDR1 SGHRS, CDR2 YFSETQ. This CDR3 contains 14 residues.

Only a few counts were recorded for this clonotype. The CDR3 coding sequence is TGTGCCAGTAGTCGGGACAAAGCAATTCAGCCCCAGCATTTT. Encoded protein: CASSRDKAIQPQHF. This chain links TRBV19 with TRBJ1-5; a possible D gene is TRBD1 (6 bases). Germline lookup yields CDR1 LNHDA and CDR2 SQIVND (reference sequence). The germline V and J ends were trimmed by 5 bases and 6 bases, with 14 bases remaining between them. The CDR3 runs 14 residues.

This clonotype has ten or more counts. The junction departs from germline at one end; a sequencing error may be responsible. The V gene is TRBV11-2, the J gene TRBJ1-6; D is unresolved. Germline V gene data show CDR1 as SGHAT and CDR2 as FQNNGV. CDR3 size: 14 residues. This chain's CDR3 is CASSLEGYNSPLHF. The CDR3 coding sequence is TGTGCCAGCAGTTTAGAAGGGTATAATTCACCCCTCCACTTT.

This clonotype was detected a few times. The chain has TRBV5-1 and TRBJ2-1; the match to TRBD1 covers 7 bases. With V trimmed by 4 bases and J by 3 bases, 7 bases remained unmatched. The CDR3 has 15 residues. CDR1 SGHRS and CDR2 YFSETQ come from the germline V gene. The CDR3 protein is CASSKEGAGYNEQFF. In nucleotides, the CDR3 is TGCGCCAGCAGCAAAGAGGGGGCTGGCTACAATGAGCAGTTCTTC.

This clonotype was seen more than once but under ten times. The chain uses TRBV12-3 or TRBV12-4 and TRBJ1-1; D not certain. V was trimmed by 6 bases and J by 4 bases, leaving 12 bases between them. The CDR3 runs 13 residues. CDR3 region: CASSPQRVTEAFF. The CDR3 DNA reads TGTGCCAGCAGCCCTCAAAGGGTCACTGAAGCTTTCTTT.

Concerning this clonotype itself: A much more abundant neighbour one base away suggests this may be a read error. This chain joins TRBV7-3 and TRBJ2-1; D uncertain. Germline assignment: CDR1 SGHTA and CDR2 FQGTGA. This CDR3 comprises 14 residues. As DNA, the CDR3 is TGTGCCAGCAGCCCACAACCTACGAGGAATGAGCAGGTCTTC. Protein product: CASSPQPTRNEQVF.

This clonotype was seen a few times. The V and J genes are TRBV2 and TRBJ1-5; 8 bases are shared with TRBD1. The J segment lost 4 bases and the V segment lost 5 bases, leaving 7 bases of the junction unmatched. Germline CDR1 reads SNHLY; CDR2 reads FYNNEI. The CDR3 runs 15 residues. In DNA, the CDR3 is TGTGCCAGCAGTTACGGACAGGGTGAGAATCAGCCCCAGCATTTT. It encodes CASSYGQGENQPQHF.

CDR3 coding DNA: TGTGCCAGCAGTCCTAATCAGTGGGGCTCCTACGAGCAGTACTTC. It translates to CASSPNQWGSYEQYF. V is TRBV6-5 and J is TRBJ2-7; no clear D gene. Germline lookup yields CDR1 MNHEY and CDR2 SVGAGI. V dropped 5 bases and J dropped 0 bases, with 14 bases sitting between them. The CDR3 is made up of 15 amino acids.

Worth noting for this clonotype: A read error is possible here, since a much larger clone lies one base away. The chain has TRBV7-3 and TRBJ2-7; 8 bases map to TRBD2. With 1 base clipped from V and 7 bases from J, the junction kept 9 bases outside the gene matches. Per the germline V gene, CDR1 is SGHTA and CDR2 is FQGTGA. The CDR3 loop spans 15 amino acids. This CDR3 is CASSLSGGSGHEQYF. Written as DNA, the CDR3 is TGTGCCAGCAGCTTAAGCGGGGGGTCTGGCCATGAGCAGTACTTC.

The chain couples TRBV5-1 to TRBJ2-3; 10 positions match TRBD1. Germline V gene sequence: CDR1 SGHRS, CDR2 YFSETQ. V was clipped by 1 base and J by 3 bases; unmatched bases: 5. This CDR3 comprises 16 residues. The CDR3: CASSLTDRGKTDTQYF. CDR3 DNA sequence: TGCGCCAGCAGCTTGACGGACAGGGGGAAGACAGATACGCAGTATTTT.

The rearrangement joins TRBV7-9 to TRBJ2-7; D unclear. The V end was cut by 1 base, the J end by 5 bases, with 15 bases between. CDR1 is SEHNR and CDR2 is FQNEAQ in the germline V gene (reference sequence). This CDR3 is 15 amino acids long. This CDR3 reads CASSLGVITSDEQYF. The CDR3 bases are TGTGCCAGCAGCTTAGGGGTCATAACGTCCGACGAGCAGTACTTC.

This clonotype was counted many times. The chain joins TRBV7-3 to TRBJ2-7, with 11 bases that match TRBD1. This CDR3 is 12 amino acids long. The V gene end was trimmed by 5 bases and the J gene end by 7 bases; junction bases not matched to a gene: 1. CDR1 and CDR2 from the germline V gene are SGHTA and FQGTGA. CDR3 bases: TGTGCCAGCAGCCGGGACAGGGGGGAGCAGTACTTC. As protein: CASSRDRGEQYF.

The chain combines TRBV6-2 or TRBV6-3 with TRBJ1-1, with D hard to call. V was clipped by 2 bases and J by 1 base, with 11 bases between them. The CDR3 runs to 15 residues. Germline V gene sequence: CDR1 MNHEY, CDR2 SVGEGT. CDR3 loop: CASSYGLVGNTEAFF. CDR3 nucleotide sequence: TGTGCCAGCAGTTACGGCCTGGTGGGGAACACTGAAGCTTTCTTT.

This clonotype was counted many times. This CDR3 reads CASRLDRKMNTEAFF. As DNA, the CDR3 is TGTGCCAGCAGACTTGACAGGAAAATGAACACTGAAGCTTTCTTT. The genes are TRBV7-2 and TRBJ1-1, with D possibly TRBD1 on 6 matching bases. Germline CDR1 reads SGHTA; CDR2 reads FQGNSA. Trimming removed 6 bases at V and 0 bases at J, with 14 bases between. This CDR3 spans 15 amino acids.

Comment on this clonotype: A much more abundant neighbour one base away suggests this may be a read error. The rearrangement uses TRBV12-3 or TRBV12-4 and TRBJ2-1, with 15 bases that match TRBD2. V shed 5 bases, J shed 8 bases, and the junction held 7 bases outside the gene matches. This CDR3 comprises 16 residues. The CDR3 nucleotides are TGTGCCAGCAGTCCTGGGACTAGCGGGGGGATGGATGAGCAGTTCTTC. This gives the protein CASSPGTSGGMDEQFF.

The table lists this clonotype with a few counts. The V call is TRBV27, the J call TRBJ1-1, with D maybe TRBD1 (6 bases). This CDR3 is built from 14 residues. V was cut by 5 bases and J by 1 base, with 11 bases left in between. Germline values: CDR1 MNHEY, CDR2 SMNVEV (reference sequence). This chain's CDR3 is CASSARTANTEAFF. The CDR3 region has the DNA TGTGCCAGCAGTGCCCGGACAGCGAACACTGAAGCTTTCTTT.

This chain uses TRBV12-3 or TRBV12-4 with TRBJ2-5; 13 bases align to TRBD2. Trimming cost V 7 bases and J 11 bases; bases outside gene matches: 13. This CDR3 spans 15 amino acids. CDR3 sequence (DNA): TGTGCCAGCACCACACTAGCGGGGGGGCTGGATGAGCAGTACTTC. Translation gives CASTTLAGGLDEQYF.

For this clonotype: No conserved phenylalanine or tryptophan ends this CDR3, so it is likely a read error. The CDR3 DNA sequence: TGTGCCAGCAGCCCTCGGACAGACTATGGCTACACCTGC. This translates into CASSPRTDYGYTC. The gene calls are TRBV28 and TRBJ1-2; D may be TRBD1 (6 bases). The V gene lost 6 bases and the J gene lost 3 bases, with 11 bases spanning the gap. CDR3 length: 13 amino acids. CDR1 and CDR2 (germline): MDHEN, SYDVKM.

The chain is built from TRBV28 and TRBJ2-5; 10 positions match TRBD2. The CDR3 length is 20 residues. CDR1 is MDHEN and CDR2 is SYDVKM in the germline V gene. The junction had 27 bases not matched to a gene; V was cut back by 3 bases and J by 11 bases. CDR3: CASSFIAPSRSGGTNYGQYF. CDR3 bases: TGTGCCAGCAGTTTTATTGCCCCTTCCCGTAGCGGGGGGACTAACTACGGGCAGTACTTC.

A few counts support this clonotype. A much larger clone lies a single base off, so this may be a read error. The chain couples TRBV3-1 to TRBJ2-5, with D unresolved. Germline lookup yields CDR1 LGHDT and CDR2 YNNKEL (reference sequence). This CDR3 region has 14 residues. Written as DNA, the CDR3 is TGTGCCAGCAGCCAAGCGCGCGGAAAAGAGGCCCAGTACTTC. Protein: CASSQARGKEAQYF.

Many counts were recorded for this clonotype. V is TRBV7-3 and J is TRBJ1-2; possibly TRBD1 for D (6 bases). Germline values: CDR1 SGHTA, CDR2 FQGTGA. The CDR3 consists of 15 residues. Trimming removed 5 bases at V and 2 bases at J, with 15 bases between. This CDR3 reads CASSLQSTGNYGYTF. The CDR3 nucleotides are TGTGCCAGCAGCCTCCAATCTACAGGGAACTATGGCTACACCTTC.

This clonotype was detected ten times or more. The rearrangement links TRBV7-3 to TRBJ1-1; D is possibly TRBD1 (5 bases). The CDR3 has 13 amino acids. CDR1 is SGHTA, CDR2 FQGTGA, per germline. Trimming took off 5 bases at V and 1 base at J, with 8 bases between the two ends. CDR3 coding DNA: TGTGCCAGCAGCCAGGGATGGAACACTGAAGCTTTCTTT. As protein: CASSQGWNTEAFF. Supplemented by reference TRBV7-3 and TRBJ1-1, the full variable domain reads GAGVSQTPSNKVTEKGKYVELRCDPISGHTALYWYRQSLGQGPEFLIYFQGTGAADDSGLPNDRFFAVRPEGSVSTLKIQRTERGDSAVYLCASSQGWNTEAFFGQGTRLTVV.

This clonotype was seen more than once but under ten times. CDR3 nucleotides: TGCAGTGCTAGACTAGCGAGCTCCACCGGGGAGCTGTTTTTT. It is translated as CSARLASSTGELFF. This sequence joins TRBV20-1 and TRBJ2-2; D might be TRBD2 (6 bases). Germline V gene lookup returns CDR1 DFQATT and CDR2 SNEGSKA (reference sequence). V was trimmed by 2 bases and J by 4 bases, leaving 11 bases between them. This CDR3 has 14 residues.

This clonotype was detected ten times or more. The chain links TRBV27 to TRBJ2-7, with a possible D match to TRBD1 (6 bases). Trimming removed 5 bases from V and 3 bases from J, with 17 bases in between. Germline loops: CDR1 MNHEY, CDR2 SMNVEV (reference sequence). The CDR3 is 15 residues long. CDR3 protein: CASSPSGTRYYEQYF. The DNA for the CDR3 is TGTGCCAGCAGTCCCTCCGGGACACGGTACTACGAGCAGTACTTC.

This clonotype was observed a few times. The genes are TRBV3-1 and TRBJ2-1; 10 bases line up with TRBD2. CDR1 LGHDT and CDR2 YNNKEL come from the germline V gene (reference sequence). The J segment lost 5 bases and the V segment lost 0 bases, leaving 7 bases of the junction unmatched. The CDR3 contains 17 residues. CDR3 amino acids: CASSQDKGLAANNEQFF. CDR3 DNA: TGTGCCAGCAGCCAAGATAAAGGACTAGCGGCCAACAATGAGCAGTTCTTC.

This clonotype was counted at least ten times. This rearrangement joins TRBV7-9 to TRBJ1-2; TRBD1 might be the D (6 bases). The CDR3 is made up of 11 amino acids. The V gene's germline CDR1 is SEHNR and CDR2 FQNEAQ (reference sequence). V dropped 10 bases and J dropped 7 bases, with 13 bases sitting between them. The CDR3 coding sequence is TGTGCCATCCCAGGGGAAAGTGGCTACACCTTC. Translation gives CAIPGESGYTF.

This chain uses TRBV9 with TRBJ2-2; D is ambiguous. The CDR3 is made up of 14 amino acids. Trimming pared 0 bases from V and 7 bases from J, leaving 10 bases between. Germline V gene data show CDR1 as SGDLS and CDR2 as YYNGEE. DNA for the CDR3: TGTGCCAGCAGCGTAGGGCCGAAGGGCGGGGAGCTGTTTTTT. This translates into CASSVGPKGGELFF.